The subject of this entry is one T cell receptor (beta chain). Its antigen is unknown. Sequencing used immunoSEQ multiplex PCR; TCRdb keeps in-frame clones, though not all of them. The sample lists around 140,000 clones, 92% occurring once. These data belong to a study of T cell responses to AZD1222 COVID-19 vaccine. CDR1 is LNHNV and CDR2 is YYDKDF in the germline V gene (reference sequence). The V end was cut by 3 bases, the J end by 3 bases, with 9 bases between. The CDR3 runs to 13 residues. Study-wide results and caveats: Most donors were white British, females outnumbered males, and clonal diversity was possibly underestimated.

The clonotype originates from an adult who received the AZD1222 COVID-19 vaccine. The V and J genes are TRBV15 and TRBJ2-7; D gene uncertain. Sample: peripheral blood, taken 28 days after the second AZD1222 dose. The CDR3 coding sequence is TGTGCCACCAGCAGGCCCGGAATCTACGAGCAGTACTTC. Its translation is CATSRPGIYEQYF. Looking up the rest from reference TRBV15 and TRBJ2-7 gives the full variable domain: DAMVIQNPRYQVTQFGKPVTLSCSQTLNHNVMYWYQQKSSQAPKLLFHYYDKDFNNEADTPDNFQSRRPNTSFCFLDIRSPGLGDTAMYLCATSRPGIYEQYFGPGTRLTVT.